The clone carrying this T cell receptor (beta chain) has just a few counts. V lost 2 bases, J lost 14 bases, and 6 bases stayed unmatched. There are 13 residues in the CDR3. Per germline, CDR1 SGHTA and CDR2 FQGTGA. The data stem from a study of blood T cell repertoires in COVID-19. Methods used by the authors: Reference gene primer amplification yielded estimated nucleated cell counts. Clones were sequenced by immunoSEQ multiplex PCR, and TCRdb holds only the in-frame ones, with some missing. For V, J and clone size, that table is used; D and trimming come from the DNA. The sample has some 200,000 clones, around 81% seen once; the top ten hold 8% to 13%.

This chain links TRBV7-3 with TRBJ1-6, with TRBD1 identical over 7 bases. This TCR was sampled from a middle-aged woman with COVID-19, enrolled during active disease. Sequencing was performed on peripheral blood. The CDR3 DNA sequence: TGTGCCAGCAGCTTATCTCCACAGGGGTCCCTCCACTTT. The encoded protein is CASSLSPQGSLHF.